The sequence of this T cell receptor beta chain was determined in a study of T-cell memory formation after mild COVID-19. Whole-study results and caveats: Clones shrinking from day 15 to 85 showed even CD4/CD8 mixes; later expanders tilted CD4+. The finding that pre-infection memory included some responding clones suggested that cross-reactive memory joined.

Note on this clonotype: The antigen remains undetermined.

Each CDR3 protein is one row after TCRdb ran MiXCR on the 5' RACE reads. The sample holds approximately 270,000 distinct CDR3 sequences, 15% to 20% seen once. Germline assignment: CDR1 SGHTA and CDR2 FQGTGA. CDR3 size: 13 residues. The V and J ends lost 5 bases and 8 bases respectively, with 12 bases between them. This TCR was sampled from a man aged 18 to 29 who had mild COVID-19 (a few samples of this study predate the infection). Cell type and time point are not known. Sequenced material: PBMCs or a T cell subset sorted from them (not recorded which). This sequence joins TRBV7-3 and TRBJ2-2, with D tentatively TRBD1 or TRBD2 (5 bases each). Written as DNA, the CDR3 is TGTGCCAGCAGCGGCATAGGGACGGGGGAGCTGTTTTTT. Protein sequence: CASSGIGTGELFF. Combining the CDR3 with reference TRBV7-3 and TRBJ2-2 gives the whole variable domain GAGVSQTPSNKVTEKGKYVELRCDPISGHTALYWYRQSLGQGPEFLIYFQGTGAADDSGLPNDRFFAVRPEGSVSTLKIQRTERGDSAVYLCASSGIGTGELFFGEGSRLTVL.